This T cell receptor (beta chain) was observed in a study of blood T cell repertoires in COVID-19. As for the study in general: There were acute and convalescent COVID-19 samples, and they came from the United States, Italy and Spain. Nucleic acid was either cDNA or gDNA, and it came from T cells, B-cell-depleted T cells, or PBMCs.

The germline V gene encodes CDR1 SNHLY and CDR2 FYNNEI. The V gene end was trimmed by 4 bases and the J gene end by 1 base; junction bases not matched to a gene: 11. The CDR3 has 18 amino acids. Original analysis: Researchers report that nucleated cell counts were estimated from reference gene primer amplification. Produced via immunoSEQ multiplex PCR; TCRdb's table is partial and in-frame only. V and J calls and clone size follow that table, whereas D and trimming were derived from the DNA. The table lists around 80,000 clones, around four fifths of them singletons. The receptor comes from a human donor in a cohort sampled during active COVID-19. The J gene is TRBJ2-3, the V gene TRBV2; 10 bases are shared with TRBD2. The sequencing input was peripheral blood. CDR3 residues: CASSVRVAGGGGTDTQYF. The CDR3 nucleotides are TGTGCCAGCAGTGTGAGGGTAGCGGGGGGCGGGGGCACAGATACGCAGTATTTT.